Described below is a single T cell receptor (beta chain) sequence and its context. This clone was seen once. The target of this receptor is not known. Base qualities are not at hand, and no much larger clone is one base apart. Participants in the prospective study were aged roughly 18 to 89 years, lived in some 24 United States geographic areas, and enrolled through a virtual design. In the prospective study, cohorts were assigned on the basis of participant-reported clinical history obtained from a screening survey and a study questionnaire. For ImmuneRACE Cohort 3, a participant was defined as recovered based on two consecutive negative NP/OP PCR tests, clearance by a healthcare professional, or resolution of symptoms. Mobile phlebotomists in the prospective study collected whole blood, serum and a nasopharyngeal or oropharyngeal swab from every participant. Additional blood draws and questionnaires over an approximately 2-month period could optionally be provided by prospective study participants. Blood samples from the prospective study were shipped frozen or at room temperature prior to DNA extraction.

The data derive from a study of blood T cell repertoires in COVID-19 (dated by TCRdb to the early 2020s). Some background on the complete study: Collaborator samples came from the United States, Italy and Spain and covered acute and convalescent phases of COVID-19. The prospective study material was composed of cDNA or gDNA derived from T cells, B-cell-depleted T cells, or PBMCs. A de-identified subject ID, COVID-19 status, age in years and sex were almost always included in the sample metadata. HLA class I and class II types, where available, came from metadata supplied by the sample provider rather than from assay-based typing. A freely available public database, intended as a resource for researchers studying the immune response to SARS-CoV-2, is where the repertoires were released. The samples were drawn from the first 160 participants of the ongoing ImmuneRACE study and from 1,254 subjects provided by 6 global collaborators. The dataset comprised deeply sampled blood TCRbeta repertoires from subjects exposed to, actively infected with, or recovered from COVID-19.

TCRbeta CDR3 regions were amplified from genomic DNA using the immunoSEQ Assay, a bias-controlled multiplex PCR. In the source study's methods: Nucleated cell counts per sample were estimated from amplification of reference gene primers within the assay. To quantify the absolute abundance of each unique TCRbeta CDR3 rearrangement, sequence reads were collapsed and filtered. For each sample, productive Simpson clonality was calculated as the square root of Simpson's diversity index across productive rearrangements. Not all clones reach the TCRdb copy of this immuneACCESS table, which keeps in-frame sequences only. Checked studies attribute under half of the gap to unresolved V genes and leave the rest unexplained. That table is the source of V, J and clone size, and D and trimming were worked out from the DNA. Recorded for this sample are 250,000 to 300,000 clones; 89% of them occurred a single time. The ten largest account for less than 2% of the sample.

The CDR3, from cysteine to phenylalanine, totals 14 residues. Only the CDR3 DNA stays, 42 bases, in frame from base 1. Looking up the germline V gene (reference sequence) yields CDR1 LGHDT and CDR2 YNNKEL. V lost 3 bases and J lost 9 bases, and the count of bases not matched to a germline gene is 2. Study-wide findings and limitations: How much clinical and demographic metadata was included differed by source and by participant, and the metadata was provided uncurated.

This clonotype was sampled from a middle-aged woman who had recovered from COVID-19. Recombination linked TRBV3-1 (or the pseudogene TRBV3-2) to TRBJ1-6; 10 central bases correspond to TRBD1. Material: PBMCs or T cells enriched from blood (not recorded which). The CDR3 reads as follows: CASSHRDRGSPLHF. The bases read TGTGCCAGCAGCCACCGGGACAGGGGTTCACCCCTCCACTTT.